This T cell receptor (beta chain) was observed in a study of naive and memory T cell subsets. There are a few counts of this clonotype. Amplification of ligated cDNA took four PCR rounds with SP2 and nested alpha and beta constant primers. TCRdb re-called the 5' RACE reads with MiXCR, one entry per CDR3 protein. The sample has roughly 56,000 distinct CDR3 sequences, about 7% seen once. The germline V and J ends were trimmed by 4 bases and 6 bases, with 17 bases remaining between them. Per the germline V gene, CDR1 is LNHDA and CDR2 is SQIVND (reference sequence). The length of the CDR3 is 15 residues. TCR cDNA received a 3' ligated oligonucleotide that carried a UMI. Whole blood, roughly 2.5 ml, came from adult healthy volunteers.

This TCR was sampled from a male donor in good health. The chain couples TRBV19 to TRBJ2-3; the D call may be TRBD1 or TRBD2 (5 bases each). The CDR3 spells CASSNLGAQLDTQYF. In DNA, the CDR3 is TGTGCCAGTAGTAATCTCGGGGCGCAGCTTGATACGCAGTATTTT.